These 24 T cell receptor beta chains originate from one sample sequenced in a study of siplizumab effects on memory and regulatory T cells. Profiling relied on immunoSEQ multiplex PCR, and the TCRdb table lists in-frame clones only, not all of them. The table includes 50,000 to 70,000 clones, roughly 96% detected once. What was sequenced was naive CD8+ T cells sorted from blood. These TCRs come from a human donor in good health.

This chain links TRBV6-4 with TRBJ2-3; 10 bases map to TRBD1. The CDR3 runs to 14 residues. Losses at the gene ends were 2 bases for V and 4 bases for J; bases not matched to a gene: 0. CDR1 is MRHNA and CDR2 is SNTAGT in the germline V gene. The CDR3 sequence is CASSDGQGADTQYF. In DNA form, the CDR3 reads TGTGCCAGCAGTGACGGACAGGGGGCAGATACGCAGTATTTT.

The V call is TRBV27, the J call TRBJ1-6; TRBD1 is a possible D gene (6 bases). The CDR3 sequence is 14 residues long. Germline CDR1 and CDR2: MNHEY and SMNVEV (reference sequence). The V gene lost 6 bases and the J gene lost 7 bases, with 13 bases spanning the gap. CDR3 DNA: TGTGCCAGCAGCTTACAGGGCGTCAATTCACCCCTCCACTTT. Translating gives CASSLQGVNSPLHF.

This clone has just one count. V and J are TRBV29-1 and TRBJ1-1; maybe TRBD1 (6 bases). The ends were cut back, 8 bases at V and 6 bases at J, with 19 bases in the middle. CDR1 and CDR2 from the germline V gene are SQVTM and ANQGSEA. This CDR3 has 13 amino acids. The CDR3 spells CSPRGGEFAEAFF. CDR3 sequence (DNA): TGCAGCCCGAGGGGGGGAGAATTTGCTGAAGCTTTCTTT.

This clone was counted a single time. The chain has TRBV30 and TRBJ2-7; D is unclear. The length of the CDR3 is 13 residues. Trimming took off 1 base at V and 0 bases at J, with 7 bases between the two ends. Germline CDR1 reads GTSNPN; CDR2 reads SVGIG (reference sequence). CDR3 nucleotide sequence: TGTGCCTGGAGTGAAGAACCCTCCTACGAGCAGTACTTC. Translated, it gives CAWSEEPSYEQYF.

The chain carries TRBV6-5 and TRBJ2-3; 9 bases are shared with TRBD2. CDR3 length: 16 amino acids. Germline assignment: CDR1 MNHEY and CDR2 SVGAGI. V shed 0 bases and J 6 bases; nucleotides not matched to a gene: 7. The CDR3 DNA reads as TGTGCCAGCAGTTACTCTAGTGGGACTAGCTCGGATACGCAGTATTTT. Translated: CASSYSSGTSSDTQYF.

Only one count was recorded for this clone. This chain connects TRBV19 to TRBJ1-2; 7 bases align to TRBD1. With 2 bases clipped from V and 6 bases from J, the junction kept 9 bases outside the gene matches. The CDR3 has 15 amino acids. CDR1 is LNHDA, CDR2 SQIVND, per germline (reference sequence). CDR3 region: CASSISPRGLDGYTF. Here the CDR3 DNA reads TGTGCCAGTAGTATATCCCCAAGGGGGCTGGATGGCTACACCTTC.

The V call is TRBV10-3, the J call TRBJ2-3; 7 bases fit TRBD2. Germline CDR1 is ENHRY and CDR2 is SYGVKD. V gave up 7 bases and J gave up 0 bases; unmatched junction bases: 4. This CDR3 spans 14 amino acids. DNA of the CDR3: TGTGCCATCACAAGCGGGGCTAGCACAGATACGCAGTATTTT. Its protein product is CAITSGASTDTQYF.

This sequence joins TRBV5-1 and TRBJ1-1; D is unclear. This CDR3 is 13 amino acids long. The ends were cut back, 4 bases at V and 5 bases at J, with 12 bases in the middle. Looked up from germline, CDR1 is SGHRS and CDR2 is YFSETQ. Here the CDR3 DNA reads TGCGCCAGCAGCCGGCCCCCATCAACTGAAGCTTTCTTT. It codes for CASSRPPSTEAFF.

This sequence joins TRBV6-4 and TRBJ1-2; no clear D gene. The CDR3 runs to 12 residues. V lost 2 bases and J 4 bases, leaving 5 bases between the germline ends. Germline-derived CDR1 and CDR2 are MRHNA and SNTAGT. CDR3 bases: TGTGCCAGCAGTGACGACGGCTATGGCTACACCTTC. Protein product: CASSDDGYGYTF.

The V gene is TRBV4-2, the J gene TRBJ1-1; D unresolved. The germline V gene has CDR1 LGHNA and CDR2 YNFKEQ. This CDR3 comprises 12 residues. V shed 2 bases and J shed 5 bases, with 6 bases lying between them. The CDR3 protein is CASSQRVTEAFF. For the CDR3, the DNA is TGTGCCAGCAGCCAAAGGGTTACTGAAGCTTTCTTT.

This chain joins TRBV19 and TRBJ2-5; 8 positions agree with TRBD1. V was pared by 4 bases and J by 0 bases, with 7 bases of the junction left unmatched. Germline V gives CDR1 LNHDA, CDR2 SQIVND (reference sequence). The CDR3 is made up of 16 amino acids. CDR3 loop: CASSTRTGRHQETQYF. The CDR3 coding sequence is TGTGCCAGTAGTACGCGGACAGGGCGGCACCAAGAGACCCAGTACTTC. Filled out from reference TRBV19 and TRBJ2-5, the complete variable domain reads DGGITQSPKYLFRKEGQNVTLSCEQNLNHDAMYWYRQDPGQGLRLIYYSQIVNDFQKGDIAEGYSVSREKKESFPLTVTSAQKNPTAFYLCASSTRTGRHQETQYFGPGTRLLVL.

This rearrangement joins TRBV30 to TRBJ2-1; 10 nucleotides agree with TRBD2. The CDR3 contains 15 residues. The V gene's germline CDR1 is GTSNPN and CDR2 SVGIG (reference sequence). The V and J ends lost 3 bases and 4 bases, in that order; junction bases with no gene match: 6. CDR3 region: CAWSPEAGGYNEQFF. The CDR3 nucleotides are TGTGCCTGGAGCCCGGAAGCGGGGGGGTACAATGAGCAGTTCTTC.

The CDR3 is CASSEYTETEAFF. In nucleotides, the CDR3 is TGTGCCAGCAGTGAATATACAGAGACTGAAGCTTTCTTT. The chain joins TRBV25-1 to TRBJ1-1; unclear D gene. The CDR3 contains 13 residues. CDR1 MGHDK and CDR2 SYGVNS come from the germline V gene. Trimming removed 0 bases from V and 5 bases from J, with 7 bases in between.

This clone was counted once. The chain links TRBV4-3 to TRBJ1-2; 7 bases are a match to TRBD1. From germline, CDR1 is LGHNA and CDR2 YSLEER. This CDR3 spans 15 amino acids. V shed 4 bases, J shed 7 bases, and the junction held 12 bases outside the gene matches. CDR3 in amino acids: CASSRDRQGIGGYTF. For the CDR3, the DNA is TGCGCCAGCAGCCGAGACCGACAGGGTATCGGTGGCTACACCTTC.

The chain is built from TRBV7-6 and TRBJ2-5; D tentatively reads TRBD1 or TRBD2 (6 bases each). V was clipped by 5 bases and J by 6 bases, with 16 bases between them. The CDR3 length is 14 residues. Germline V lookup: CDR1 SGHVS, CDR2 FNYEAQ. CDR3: CASSQGPGSQTQYF. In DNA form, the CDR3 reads TGTGCCAGCAGCCAGGGGCCCGGGAGCCAGACCCAGTACTTC.

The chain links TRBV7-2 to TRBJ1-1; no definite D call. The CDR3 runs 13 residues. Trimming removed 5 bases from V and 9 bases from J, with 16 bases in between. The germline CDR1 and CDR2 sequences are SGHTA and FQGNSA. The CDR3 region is CASSEDQQFKAFF. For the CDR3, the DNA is TGTGCCAGCAGCGAAGATCAGCAATTCAAAGCTTTCTTT. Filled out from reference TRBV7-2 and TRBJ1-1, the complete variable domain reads GAGVSQSPSNKVTEKGKDVELRCDPISGHTALYWYRQSLGQGLEFLIYFQGNSAPDKSGLPSDRFSAERTGGSVSTLTIQRTQQEDSAVYLCASSEDQQFKAFFGQGTRLTVV.

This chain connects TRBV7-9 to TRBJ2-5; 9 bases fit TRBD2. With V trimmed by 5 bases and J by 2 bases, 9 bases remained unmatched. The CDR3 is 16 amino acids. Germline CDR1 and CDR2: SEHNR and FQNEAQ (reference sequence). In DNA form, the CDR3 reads TGTGCCAGCAGCAGGCAGGGACTAGCCTCACAAGAGACCCAGTACTTC. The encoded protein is CASSRQGLASQETQYF.

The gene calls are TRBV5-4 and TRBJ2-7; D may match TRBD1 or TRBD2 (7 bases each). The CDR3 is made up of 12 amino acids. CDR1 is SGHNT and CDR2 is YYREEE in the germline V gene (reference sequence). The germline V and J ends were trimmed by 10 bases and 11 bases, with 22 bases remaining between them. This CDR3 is CALKDPGGAEYF. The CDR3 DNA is TGTGCCCTAAAGGATCCAGGGGGGGCGGAGTACTTC.

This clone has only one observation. CDR3 nucleotides: TGTGCCAGCAGCTCCCGGGACAGGGAAGAGACCCAGTACTTC. It translates to CASSSRDREETQYF. V gene TRBV9 combines with J gene TRBJ2-5, with TRBD1 matching 9 bases. J was trimmed by 3 bases and V by 4 bases; bases with no gene match: 4. The CDR3 consists of 14 residues. CDR1 is SGDLS and CDR2 is YYNGEE in the germline V gene.

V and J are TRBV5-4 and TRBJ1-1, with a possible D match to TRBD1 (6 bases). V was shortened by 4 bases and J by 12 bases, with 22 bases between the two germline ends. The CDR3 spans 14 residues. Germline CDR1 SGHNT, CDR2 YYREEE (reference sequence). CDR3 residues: CASSLQFTGSETFF. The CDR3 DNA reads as TGTGCCAGCAGCCTCCAATTCACAGGGTCTGAGACTTTCTTT.

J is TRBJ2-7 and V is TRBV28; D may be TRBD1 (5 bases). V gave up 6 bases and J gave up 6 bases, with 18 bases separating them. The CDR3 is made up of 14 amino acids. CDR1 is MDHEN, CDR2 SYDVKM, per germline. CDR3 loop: CASSLTQGVSEQYF. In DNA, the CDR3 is TGTGCCAGCAGCCTAACCCAGGGCGTGAGCGAGCAGTACTTC.

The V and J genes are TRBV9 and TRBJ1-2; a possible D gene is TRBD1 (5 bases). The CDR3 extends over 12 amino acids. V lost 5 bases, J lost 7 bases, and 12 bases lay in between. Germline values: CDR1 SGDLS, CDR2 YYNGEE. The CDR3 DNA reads TGTGCCAGCAGTACTGGGGGACCTGGCTACACCTTC. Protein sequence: CASSTGGPGYTF.

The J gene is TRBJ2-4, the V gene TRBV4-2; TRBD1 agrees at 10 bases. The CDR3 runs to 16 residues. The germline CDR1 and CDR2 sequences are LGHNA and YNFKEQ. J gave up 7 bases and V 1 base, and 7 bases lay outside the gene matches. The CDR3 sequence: CASSQAGQGFGNIQYF. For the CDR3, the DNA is TGTGCCAGCAGCCAAGCGGGACAGGGGTTTGGGAACATTCAGTACTTC.

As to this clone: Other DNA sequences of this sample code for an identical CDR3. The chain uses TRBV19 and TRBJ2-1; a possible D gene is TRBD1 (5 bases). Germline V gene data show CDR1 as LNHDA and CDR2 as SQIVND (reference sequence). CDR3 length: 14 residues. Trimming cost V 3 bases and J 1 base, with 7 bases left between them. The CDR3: CASSIQGSYNEQFF. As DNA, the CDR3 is TGTGCCAGTAGTATCCAGGGTTCCTACAATGAGCAGTTCTTC.